The rows below give T cell receptor beta chains drawn from one sample of a study of shared clonotypes between healthy human individuals. Here immunoSEQ multiplex PCR was the method, and the copy in TCRdb shows in-frame clones only, minus some. The data contain approximately 720,000 clones, 90% to 95% of them singletons. Source material: naive CD8+ T cells sorted from blood. These receptors came from a man aged 30 to 45 in good health. CDR3s include the opening cysteine and the closing phenylalanine or tryptophan. A D gene is named only where the DNA matches it firmly. Size tells how often a clone was seen (once, few, many) or the class of an expanded clone, and some rows leave it out.

V	D	size	J	DNA	CDR3
TRBV11-2	-	-	TRBJ2-2	TGTGCCAGCAGCTTTGAGCGGACGAACACCGGGGAGCTGTTTTTT	CASSFERTNTGELFF
TRBV28	TRBD1	-	TRBJ2-2	TGTGCCAGCAGGGGGACAGGGAACACCGGGGAGCTGTTTTTT	CASRGTGNTGELFF
TRBV11-2	TRBD2	-	TRBJ2-7	TGTGCCAGCAGCCCAAGGACTAGCATTTTCGAGCAGTACTTC	CASSPRTSIFEQYF
TRBV5-1	TRBD1	once	TRBJ2-1	TGCGCCAGCAGCAACTCCGGGACAGGGGATTTCGATGAGCAGTTCTTC	CASSNSGTGDFDEQFF
TRBV2	TRBD2	-	TRBJ2-5	TGTGCCAGCAACAAGCAGCGGGAGAGGGCAGAGACCCAGTACTTC	CASNKQRERAETQYF
TRBV14	TRBD1	-	TRBJ2-5	TGTGCCAGCAGCTCTAAACGACAGGGGGCCCAAGAGACCCAGTACTTC	CASSSKRQGAQETQYF
TRBV6-1	-	-	TRBJ1-4	TGTGCCAGCAGTGTGGGGACGGCTAATGAAAAACTGTTTTTT	CASSVGTANEKLFF
TRBV28	-	once	TRBJ2-7	TGTGCCAGCAGTTCGCCGAACAGAAAGGGGTTACTCGAGCAGTACTTC	CASSSPNRKGLLEQYF
TRBV7-8	-	-	TRBJ1-2	TGTGCCAGCAGCGAAGACGCCTTAAGTGGCTACACCTTC	CASSEDALSGYTF
TRBV9	-	-	TRBJ2-1	TGTGCCAGCAGCGTACTTAGCCTAGCCTCCTACAATGAGCAGTTCTTC	CASSVLSLASYNEQFF
TRBV13	TRBD1	-	TRBJ2-1	TGTGCCAGCAGCTTAGAGGGGGCGTCCTCCTACAATGAGCAGTTCTTC	CASSLEGASSYNEQFF
TRBV28	TRBD2	-	TRBJ2-3	TGTGCCAGCAGTCCCCGGGACTACAGAACGCAGTATTTT	CASSPRDYRTQYF
TRBV5-6	-	-	TRBJ2-7	TGTGCCAGCAGTTCCGGCTCAGGTCCTTCCGAGCAGTACTTC	CASSSGSGPSEQYF
TRBV7-3	-	-	TRBJ2-1	TGTGCCAGCAGCTTAACGGGGCGTGGCCGCCCCTACAATGAGCAGTTCTTC	CASSLTGRGRPYNEQFF
TRBV11-2	-	-	TRBJ2-7	TGTGCCAGCAGCCTCAGCGCAGGGGTCTCCTACGAGCAGTACTTC	CASSLSAGVSYEQYF
TRBV6-1	-	-	TRBJ2-5	TGTGCCAGCAGTGAAGAGGGTCTGATTGGAGAGACCCAGTACTTC	CASSEEGLIGETQYF
TRBV28	-	-	TRBJ1-4	TGTGCCAGCAGTTTACAGGGTGAAAAACTGTTTTTT	CASSLQGEKLFF
TRBV27	TRBD2	-	TRBJ2-7	TGTGCCAGCAGTTTATCGTCGGGAGGGTCCTACGAGCAGTACTTC	CASSLSSGGSYEQYF
TRBV28	-	-	TRBJ1-5	TGTGCCAGCAGTTTCGGAGGGGAATTTCTCAGCAATCAGCCCCAGCATTTT	CASSFGGEFLSNQPQHF
TRBV30	-	-	TRBJ2-7	TGTGCCTGGAGTGTAGATGGGGACGAGCAGTACTTC	CAWSVDGDEQYF
TRBV4-1	TRBD1	-	TRBJ2-2	TGCGCCAGCAGCTCCCCGACCACAGGGGCCGGGGAGCTGTTTTTT	CASSSPTTGAGELFF
TRBV21-1	-	-	TRBJ1-5	TGTGCCAGCAGCAAAGGGGTGGTGCAACCCCAGCATTTT	CASSKGVVQPQHF
TRBV11-2	TRBD2	-	TRBJ2-7	TGTGCCAGCAGCTTAGACCCTAGCGGGATCAACGAGCAGTACTTC	CASSLDPSGINEQYF
TRBV28	TRBD2	few	TRBJ2-7	TGTGCCAGCTGGGGGGAAGGGGGAGACCTAACTAGCGGGAGAGCGGACTACGAGCAGTACTTC	CASWGEGGDLTSGRADYEQYF
TRBV6-5	TRBD2	-	TRBJ2-7	TGTGCCAGCAGTCAAGGGACTAGCGGATACTACGAGCAGTACTTC	CASSQGTSGYYEQYF
TRBV9	-	-	TRBJ2-7	TGTGCCAGCAGCGTAGGGGCGGAGGCGGTGTACGAGCAGTACTTC	CASSVGAEAVYEQYF
TRBV19	-	once	TRBJ2-1	TGTGCCAGTAGTCTCTTACCCAGGGAGAATGAGCAGTTCTTC	CASSLLPRENEQFF
TRBV10-3	-	-	TRBJ2-1	TGTGCCATCAGTGAGTTAGTAGCTCTTTATAATGAGCAGTTCTTC	CAISELVALYNEQFF
TRBV7-9	TRBD1	-	TRBJ2-7	TGTGCCAGCAGCAGATCCGGGACAGGAAGGTACGAGCAGTACTTC	CASSRSGTGRYEQYF
TRBV27	TRBD1	-	TRBJ2-4	TGTGCCAGCATCTCGACCGGGACAGGCAAAAACATTCAGTACTTC	CASISTGTGKNIQYF
TRBV2	-	-	TRBJ2-7	TGTGCCAGCAGTGAATCGGGCCGCCTCAAGCAGTACTTC	CASSESGRLKQYF
TRBV27	TRBD2	-	TRBJ2-1	TGTGCCAGCAGTTTATCGGTAGGACTAGCCTACAATGAGCAGTTCTTC	CASSLSVGLAYNEQFF
TRBV19	-	-	TRBJ2-7	TGTGCCAGTAGTATAGATTCGGGATTCTACGAGCAGTACTTC	CASSIDSGFYEQYF
TRBV28	-	once	TRBJ1-5	TGTGCCAGCAGTGAGTCCGCGGGGCAGCCCCAGCATTTT	CASSESAGQPQHF
TRBV4-1	TRBD1	-	TRBJ1-4	TGCGCCAGCAGCCAATCCGGGACAGGGAGTGGAAAACTGTTTTTT	CASSQSGTGSGKLFF
TRBV5-6	-	-	TRBJ1-1	TGTGCCAGCAGCTTCCGGGAGGGGAGCACTGAAGCTTTCTTT	CASSFREGSTEAFF
TRBV11-3	TRBD2	-	TRBJ2-1	TGTGCCAGCAGCCGTCACACGGGGGGCAATGAGCAGTTCTTC	CASSRHTGGNEQFF
TRBV18	-	-	TRBJ2-2	TGTGCCAGCTCAACCCGGCCAGGGGAGTACACCGGGGAGCTGTTTTTT	CASSTRPGEYTGELFF
TRBV27	TRBD2	-	TRBJ2-1	TGTGCCAGCAGCCCCGGGACTAGCGGGAGCAATGAGCAGTTCTTC	CASSPGTSGSNEQFF
TRBV10-2	-	-	TRBJ1-2	TGCGCCTGCGCCGGAGAGGGAACGGAGGTCCTAGTTTATGGCTACACCTTC	CACAGEGTEVLVYGYTF
TRBV9	-	-	TRBJ2-3	TGTGCCAGCAGCCCTCGTAACCTTCCCACAGATACGCAGTATTTT	CASSPRNLPTDTQYF
TRBV13	-	-	TRBJ1-6	TGTGCCAGCAGCTTAGGTAGCTCCTATAATTCACCCCTCCACTTT	CASSLGSSYNSPLHF
TRBV1	-	-	TRBJ2-3	TGCACCAGCAGGCCGACTAGCGGGTCGGTTGATCATACGCAGTATTTT	CTSRPTSGSVDHTQYF
TRBV27	TRBD2	-	TRBJ2-7	TGTGCCAGCAGTCGGGGGGACCTTAGCTCCTACGAGCAGTACTTC	CASSRGDLSSYEQYF
TRBV5-4	-	-	TRBJ1-1	TGTGCCAGCGCCCCTGAGTCCCCTGACTACCCCAGGCCTGAAGCTTTCTTT	CASAPESPDYPRPEAFF
TRBV27	TRBD2	-	TRBJ2-1	TGTGCCAGCAGTTTATCAGCGGGAGAGTGGGCCAATGAGCAGTTCTTC	CASSLSAGEWANEQFF